One and the same sample provided the 29 T cell receptor beta chains below, sequenced in a study of T cells in localized non-small cell lung cancer. Profiled with immunoSEQ multiplex PCR; TCRdb holds only in-frame clones, not every one. The table lists tens of thousands of clones, over 85% of them singletons. This material consisted of peripheral blood, taken before any cancer treatment. These receptors all stem from a female donor older than 55 with stage I lung adenocarcinoma.

The chain employs TRBV10-1 and TRBJ2-7; TRBD1 matches at 10 bases. The CDR3 covers 13 residues. Germline CDR1 and CDR2: WNHNN and SYGVQD (reference sequence). The J segment lost 4 bases and the V segment lost 7 bases, leaving 4 bases of the junction unmatched. CDR3 DNA: TGCGCCAGCAAAGGGACAGGGGTTTACGAGCAGTACGTC. It specifies CASKGTGVYEQYV.

V and J are TRBV5-8 and TRBJ2-1; 13 bases are shared with TRBD2. Trimming cost V 4 bases and J 0 bases; bases outside gene matches: 7. CDR3 length: 18 residues. CDR1 and CDR2 (germline): SGHTS, YDEGEE. CDR3 residues: CASSVGTSGESSYNEQFF. CDR3 DNA sequence: TGTGCCAGCAGCGTTGGGACTAGCGGGGAGAGCTCCTACAATGAGCAGTTCTTC. The full variable domain, with the rest looked up from reference TRBV5-8 and TRBJ2-1, is EAGVTQSPTHLIKTRGQQATLRCSPISGHTSVYWYQQALGLGLQFLLWYDEGEERNRGNFPPRFSGRQFPNYSSELNVNALELEDSALYLCASSVGTSGESSYNEQFFGPGTRLTVL.

This clone was seen once. The genes are TRBV6-5 and TRBJ1-2; D is unresolved. This CDR3 contains 14 residues. Germline-derived CDR1 and CDR2 are MNHEY and SVGAGI. The V end was cut by 6 bases, the J end by 5 bases, with 16 bases between. The CDR3 DNA reads as TGTGCCAGCAGGGGTGGCGGAGGAAAATATGGCTACACCTTC. Its protein is CASRGGGGKYGYTF.

The V and J genes are TRBV6-1 and TRBJ2-7, with D maybe TRBD1 (5 bases). V was trimmed by 6 bases and J by 3 bases, leaving 15 bases between them. The germline gives CDR1 MNHNS, CDR2 SASEGT. The CDR3 runs to 14 residues. CDR3 region: CASRGGEGDYEQYV. CDR3 bases: TGTGCCAGCAGAGGCGGCGAAGGGGACTACGAGCAGTACGTC.

This sequence joins TRBV7-6 and TRBJ2-7; D might be TRBD1 (6 bases). The germline gives CDR1 SGHVS, CDR2 FNYEAQ. This CDR3 comprises 16 residues. Between the trimmed V and J ends, which lost 4 bases and 1 base, there was a span of 17 bases. CDR3 sequence reads: CASSSPRNRASYEQYF. The CDR3 DNA sequence: TGTGCCAGCAGCTCCCCACGGAACAGGGCATCCTACGAGCAGTACTTC.

This chain uses TRBV18 with TRBJ2-3; the D is unclear. This CDR3 has 17 amino acids. Germline CDR1 reads KGHSH; CDR2 reads LQKENI. With 0 bases removed from V and 2 bases from J, the gap between germline ends came to 15 bases. The CDR3 here is CASSPPASTPATDTQYF. CDR3 in DNA: TGTGCCAGCTCACCACCGGCCAGCACCCCAGCCACAGATACGCAGTATTTT.

The chain recombines TRBV2 with TRBJ2-2; the match to TRBD1 covers 9 bases. The germline V gene has CDR1 SNHLY and CDR2 FYNNEI. V lost 7 bases to trimming and J lost 1 base; unmatched junction nucleotides: 4. This CDR3 is 15 amino acids long. The CDR3 nucleotides are TGTGCCAGCATCAAGGACAGGGGGAACACCGGGGAGCTGTTTTTT. Encoded protein: CASIKDRGNTGELFF.

The count of this clone is one. V and J are TRBV18 and TRBJ1-1; D ambiguous. Trimming took off 5 bases at V and 6 bases at J, with 22 bases between the two ends. CDR1 is KGHSH, CDR2 LQKENI, per germline. The CDR3 is 16 residues long. The CDR3 DNA is TGTGCCAGCTCATCCCGGACGGATCAAGATGGGGCTGAAGCTTTCTTT. Protein product: CASSSRTDQDGAEAFF.

This chain joins TRBV7-9 and TRBJ2-2; D not resolved. The CDR3 sequence is 14 residues long. Trimming left V 2 bases short and J 6 bases short, with 10 bases between. The germline gives CDR1 SEHNR, CDR2 FQNEAQ (reference sequence). CDR3 sequence (DNA): TGTGCCAGCAGCTTAAGTTGGGTAGCCGGGGAGCTGTTTTTT. Its protein product is CASSLSWVAGELFF.

V and J are TRBV23-1 and TRBJ2-1; D is unclear. TRBV23-1 is recorded as an ORF, its role being uncertain. There are 16 residues in the CDR3. V lost 3 bases to trimming and J lost 7 bases, with 19 bases between them. CDR3 DNA: TGCGCCAGCAGTCACCACCCGGTCCTCCAAGGGAATGAGCAGTTCTTC. Its translation is CASSHHPVLQGNEQFF.

This clone came up once. The chain has TRBV6-4 and TRBJ1-1; possibly TRBD1 for D (6 bases). CDR1 is MRHNA and CDR2 is SNTAGT in the germline V gene. Trimming removed 0 bases from V and 2 bases from J, with 22 bases in between. CDR3 size: 19 residues. CDR3 sequence: CASSDSNFIWQGLNTEAFF. The CDR3 region has the DNA TGTGCCAGCAGTGACTCGAATTTTATCTGGCAGGGGCTAAACACTGAAGCTTTCTTT.

This clone appeared a single time. The rearrangement joins TRBV6-5 to TRBJ2-7, with 8 positions matching TRBD1. J was trimmed by 5 bases and V by 6 bases; bases with no gene match: 12. The germline gives CDR1 MNHEY, CDR2 SVGAGI. This CDR3 comprises 15 residues. The CDR3 here is CASSPNPGQAHEQYF. The CDR3 DNA is TGTGCCAGCAGCCCCAACCCGGGACAGGCTCACGAGCAGTACTTC.

CDR3 sequence: CASSWRGGNSNEQFF. Here the CDR3 DNA reads TGCGCCAGCAGCTGGCGGGGGGGGAATAGCAATGAGCAGTTCTTC. The chain is built from TRBV5-1 and TRBJ2-1; TRBD2 aligns across 9 bases. Germline V gene data show CDR1 as SGHRS and CDR2 as YFSETQ. V lost 3 bases to trimming and J lost 6 bases; unmatched junction nucleotides: 7. The CDR3 contains 15 residues. The full variable domain, completed using reference TRBV5-1 and TRBJ2-1, is KAGVTQTPRYLIKTRGQQVTLSCSPISGHRSVSWYQQTPGQGLQFLFEYFSETQRNKGNFPGRFSGRQFSNSRSEMNVSTLELGDSALYLCASSWRGGNSNEQFFGPGTRLTVL.

CDR3 loop: CAISDQHYEQYV. CDR3 sequence (DNA): TGTGCCATCAGTGATCAGCACTACGAGCAGTACGTC. The V gene is TRBV10-3, the J gene TRBJ2-7; D uncertain. This CDR3 comprises 12 residues. V dropped 3 bases and J dropped 3 bases, with 6 bases sitting between them. Germline V gene data show CDR1 as ENHRY and CDR2 as SYGVKD.

CDR3 DNA: TGTGCCAGCAGCCAAGGGGACGGGGGTGACTCTGAAGCTTTCTTT. Amino acid sequence: CASSQGDGGDSEAFF. The chain uses TRBV4-2 and TRBJ1-1; maybe TRBD1 (5 bases). This CDR3 contains 15 residues. V was clipped by 1 base and J by 6 bases, with 15 bases between them. Germline loops: CDR1 LGHNA, CDR2 YNFKEQ.

The chain employs TRBV19 and TRBJ1-2; TRBD1 agrees at 12 bases. The CDR3 totals 18 residues. CDR1 and CDR2 (germline): LNHDA, SQIVND (reference sequence). The V gene end was trimmed by 0 bases and the J gene end by 4 bases; junction bases not matched to a gene: 9. The CDR3 DNA follows: TGTGCCAGTAGTATAGATGGGACAGGGGGCGCTCCTATCTATGGCTACACCTTC. It specifies CASSIDGTGGAPIYGYTF.

V usage is TRBV6-6 and J usage is TRBJ1-6; 8 bases are a match to TRBD1. V trimming: 0 bases; J trimming: 7 bases; junction bases outside the gene matches: 5. Germline loops: CDR1 MNHNY, CDR2 SVGAGI (reference sequence). The CDR3 is 16 amino acids. The chain's CDR3 is CASSYSPGQENSPLHF. DNA of the CDR3: TGTGCCAGCAGTTACTCACCGGGACAGGAAAATTCACCCCTCCACTTT.

The chain is built from TRBV4-1 and TRBJ2-7; D unresolved. The germline gives CDR1 MGHRA, CDR2 YSYEKL. The CDR3 has 17 residues. Trimming pared 0 bases from V and 2 bases from J, leaving 17 bases between. CDR3 region: CASSQDPAPITPYEQYF. CDR3 bases: TGCGCCAGCAGCCAAGACCCCGCCCCAATCACGCCCTACGAGCAGTACTTC.

The rearrangement links TRBV19 to TRBJ2-3, with TRBD2 matching over 8 bases. Germline-derived CDR1 and CDR2 are LNHDA and SQIVND (reference sequence). Losses at the gene ends were 6 bases for V and 3 bases for J; bases not matched to a gene: 2. The CDR3 is 13 residues long. CDR3 sequence reads: CASRRLATDTQYF. The CDR3 bases are TGTGCCAGTAGGAGACTAGCGACAGATACGCAGTATTTT.

V and J are TRBV7-9 and TRBJ1-3; D is unresolved. This CDR3 contains 14 residues. In germline, CDR1 is SEHNR, CDR2 FQNEAQ (reference sequence). V was shortened by 10 bases and J by 1 base, with 14 bases between the two germline ends. As DNA, the CDR3 is TGTGCCATCCCCCGAGCGGTATCTGGAAACACCATATATTTT. Translation gives CAIPRAVSGNTIYF.

The chain recombines TRBV27 with TRBJ1-2; no clear D gene. This CDR3 has 12 amino acids. CDR1 MNHEY and CDR2 SMNVEV come from the germline V gene (reference sequence). Trimming took 8 bases from V and 7 from J, leaving 14 bases between them. The CDR3 region is CASGNRIFGYTF. Here the CDR3 DNA reads TGTGCCAGCGGGAATAGAATTTTTGGCTACACCTTC.

This clone appeared once. This chain joins TRBV19 and TRBJ2-1; TRBD1 matches 8 bases. V gave up 3 bases and J gave up 9 bases; unmatched junction bases: 4. The length of the CDR3 is 13 residues. Germline V gene data show CDR1 as LNHDA and CDR2 as SQIVND (reference sequence). The CDR3 loop reads CASSMDRAGEQFF. DNA for the CDR3: TGTGCCAGTAGTATGGACAGGGCCGGTGAGCAGTTCTTC. The variable domain in full, with the rest retrieved from reference TRBV19 and TRBJ2-1, is DGGITQSPKYLFRKEGQNVTLSCEQNLNHDAMYWYRQDPGQGLRLIYYSQIVNDFQKGDIAEGYSVSREKKESFPLTVTSAQKNPTAFYLCASSMDRAGEQFFGPGTRLTVL.

The chain recombines TRBV27 with TRBJ1-2, with 7 bases lining up with TRBD1. The V gene's germline CDR1 is MNHEY and CDR2 SMNVEV (reference sequence). The CDR3 runs to 13 residues. V shed 6 bases, J shed 4 bases, and the junction held 5 bases outside the gene matches. The CDR3 region has the DNA TGTGCCAGCAGACAGACAGGGATCTATGGCTACACCTTC. Translated: CASRQTGIYGYTF.

The V call is TRBV7-3, the J call TRBJ1-2, with TRBD1 matching over 9 bases. CDR1 and CDR2 (germline): SGHTA, FQGTGA. The junction had 8 bases not matched to a gene; V was cut back by 5 bases and J by 7 bases. The CDR3 is 14 residues long. Written as DNA, the CDR3 is TGTGCCAGCAGCCCTAGGGACAGGGCTGGTGGCTACACCTTC. This translates into CASSPRDRAGGYTF. Full variable domain (missing parts from reference TRBV7-3 and TRBJ1-2): GAGVSQTPSNKVTEKGKYVELRCDPISGHTALYWYRQSLGQGPEFLIYFQGTGAADDSGLPNDRFFAVRPEGSVSTLKIQRTERGDSAVYLCASSPRDRAGGYTFGSGTRLTVV.

V is TRBV9 and J is TRBJ2-7, with TRBD2 matching over 7 bases. The CDR3 extends over 12 amino acids. V lost 2 bases and J lost 7; bases outside the gene matches: 3. The germline V gene encodes CDR1 SGDLS and CDR2 YYNGEE. CDR3 in DNA: TGTGCCAGCAGCGTCAGGGAGGGGGAGCAGTACTTC. It encodes CASSVREGEQYF.

The chain combines TRBV6-5 with TRBJ1-6; D ambiguous. CDR3 length equals 14 residues. From germline, CDR1 is MNHEY and CDR2 SVGAGI. Trimming took off 6 bases at V and 7 bases at J, with 13 bases between the two ends. DNA of the CDR3: TGTGCCAGCAGCCCCGTGGGCCAAAATTCACCCCTCCACTTT. Protein: CASSPVGQNSPLHF.

The J gene is TRBJ1-4, the V gene TRBV19; no definite D call. This CDR3 has 15 residues. Per the germline V gene, CDR1 is LNHDA and CDR2 is SQIVND (reference sequence). V gave up 6 bases and J gave up 5 bases, with 16 bases separating them. The CDR3 DNA reads TGTGCCAGTAGCTTCGGGAGGGCCCGGAATGAAAAACTGTTTTTT. Protein product: CASSFGRARNEKLFF.

This chain joins TRBV5-1 and TRBJ1-1, with a tentative D call TRBD1 (6 bases). Germline CDR1 reads SGHRS; CDR2 reads YFSETQ. CDR3 length equals 14 residues. V was pared by 0 bases and J by 4 bases, with 10 bases between. The chain's CDR3 is CASSLASRGTEAFF. The CDR3 DNA sequence: TGCGCCAGCAGCTTGGCGAGCAGGGGCACTGAAGCTTTCTTT.

This chain joins TRBV28 and TRBJ2-5; D is ambiguous. V lost 3 bases and J 1 base, leaving 6 bases between the germline ends. The CDR3 length is 13 residues. CDR1 MDHEN and CDR2 SYDVKM come from the germline V gene. In DNA, the CDR3 is TGTGCCAGCAGTTTGAACAGCCAAGAGACCCAGTACTTC. Encoded protein: CASSLNSQETQYF.